The clone carrying this TCR beta chain occurred a few times. Primers used in a second PCR of roughly 6 to 12 cycles were a sample-barcoded 5' primer and a J-beta primer mix. TCRdb re-called the 5' RACE reads with MiXCR, one entry per CDR3 protein. This sample yields hundreds of thousands of distinct CDR3 sequences, of which about 27% are seen a single time; 3.6% belongs to the top ten. The record originates from a study of blood T cells in healthy people across ages. Germline values: CDR1 MGHDK, CDR2 SYGVNS. This CDR3 is built from 17 residues. V was clipped by 4 bases and J by 0 bases; unmatched bases: 4. These records were also assigned to another study, of T cells of mothers and their children.

The chain combines TRBV25-1 with TRBJ2-6; TRBD1 matches at 9 bases. Sequenced material: blood. This clonotype was sampled from a boy aged 2 to 10 in good health. As DNA, the CDR3 is TGTGCCAGCAGTGGAGGGGACAGGGCCTCTGGGGCCAACGTCCTGACTTTC. This encodes CASSGGDRASGANVLTF.